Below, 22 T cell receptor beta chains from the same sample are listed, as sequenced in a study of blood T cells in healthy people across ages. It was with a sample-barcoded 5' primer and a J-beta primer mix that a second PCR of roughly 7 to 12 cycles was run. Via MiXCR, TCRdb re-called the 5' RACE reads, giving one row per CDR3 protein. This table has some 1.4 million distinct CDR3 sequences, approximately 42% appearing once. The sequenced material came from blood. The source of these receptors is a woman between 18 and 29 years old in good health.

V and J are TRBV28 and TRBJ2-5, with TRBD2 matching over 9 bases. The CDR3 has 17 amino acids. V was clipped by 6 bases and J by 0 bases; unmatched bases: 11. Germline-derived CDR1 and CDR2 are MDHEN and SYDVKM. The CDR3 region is CASSPSLAGSYQETQYF. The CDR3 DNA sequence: TGTGCCAGCAGCCCCTCCCTAGCGGGGAGCTACCAAGAGACCCAGTACTTC.

The CDR3 spells CASSYSGQAGAGYF. CDR3 nucleotides: TGTGCCAGCAGTTACTCGGGACAGGCTGGGGCCGGGTACTTC. The chain joins TRBV6-6 to TRBJ2-5; 8 bases line up with TRBD1. Germline-derived CDR1 and CDR2 are MNHNY and SVGAGI (reference sequence). V lost 0 bases to trimming and J lost 13 bases; unmatched junction nucleotides: 10. The CDR3 runs 14 residues.

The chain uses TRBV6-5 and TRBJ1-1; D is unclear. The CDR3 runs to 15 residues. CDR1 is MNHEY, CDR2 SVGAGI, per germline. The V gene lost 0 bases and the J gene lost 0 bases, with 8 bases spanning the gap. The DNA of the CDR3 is TGTGCCAGCAGTTACTCGGCGGCCCTGAACACTGAAGCTTTCTTT. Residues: CASSYSAALNTEAFF.

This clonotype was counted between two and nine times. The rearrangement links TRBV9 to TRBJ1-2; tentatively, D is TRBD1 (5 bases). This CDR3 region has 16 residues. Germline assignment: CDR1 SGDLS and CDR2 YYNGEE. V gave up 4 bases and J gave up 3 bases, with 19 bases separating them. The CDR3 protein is CASSPYSQPGHYGYTF. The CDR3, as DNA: TGTGCCAGCAGCCCATACTCCCAGCCAGGGCACTATGGCTACACCTTC.

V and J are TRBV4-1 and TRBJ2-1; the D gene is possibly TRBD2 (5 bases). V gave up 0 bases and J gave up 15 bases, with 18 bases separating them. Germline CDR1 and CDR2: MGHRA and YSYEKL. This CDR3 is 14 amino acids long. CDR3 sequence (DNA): TGCGCCAGCAGCCAAGAAGCTAGCCTATCTGGAGGGTTCTTC. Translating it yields CASSQEASLSGGFF.

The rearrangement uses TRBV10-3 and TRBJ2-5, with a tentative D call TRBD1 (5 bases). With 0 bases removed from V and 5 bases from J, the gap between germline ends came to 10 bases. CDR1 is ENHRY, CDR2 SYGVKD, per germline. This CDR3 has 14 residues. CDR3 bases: TGTGCCATCAGTGAGTCTGGACCAGGGGAGACCCAGTACTTC. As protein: CAISESGPGETQYF.

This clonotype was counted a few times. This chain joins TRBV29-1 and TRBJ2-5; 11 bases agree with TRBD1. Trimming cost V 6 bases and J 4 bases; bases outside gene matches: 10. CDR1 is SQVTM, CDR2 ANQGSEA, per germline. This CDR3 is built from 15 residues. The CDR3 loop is CSVDGQGARLETQYF. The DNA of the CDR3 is TGCAGCGTGGACGGACAGGGGGCGCGTCTAGAGACCCAGTACTTC.

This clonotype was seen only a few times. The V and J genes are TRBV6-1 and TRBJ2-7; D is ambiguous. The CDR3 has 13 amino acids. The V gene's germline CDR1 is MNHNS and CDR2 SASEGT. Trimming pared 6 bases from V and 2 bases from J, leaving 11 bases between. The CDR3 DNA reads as TGTGCCAGCAGAGACTTACTAACCTACGAGCAGTACTTC. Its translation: CASRDLLTYEQYF.

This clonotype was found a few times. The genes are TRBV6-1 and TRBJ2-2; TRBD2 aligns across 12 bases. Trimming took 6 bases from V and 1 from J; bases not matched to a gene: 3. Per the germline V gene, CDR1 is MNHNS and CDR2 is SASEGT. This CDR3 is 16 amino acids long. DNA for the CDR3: TGTGCCAGCAGCTCACTAGCGGGAGGGAACACCGGGGAGCTGTTTTTT. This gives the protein CASSSLAGGNTGELFF.

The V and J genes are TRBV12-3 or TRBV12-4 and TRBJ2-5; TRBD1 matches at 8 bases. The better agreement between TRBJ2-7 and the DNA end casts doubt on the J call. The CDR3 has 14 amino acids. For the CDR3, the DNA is TGTGCCAGCAAAGTGACAGGGGCGAATTACGAGCAGTACTTC. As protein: CASKVTGANYEQYF.

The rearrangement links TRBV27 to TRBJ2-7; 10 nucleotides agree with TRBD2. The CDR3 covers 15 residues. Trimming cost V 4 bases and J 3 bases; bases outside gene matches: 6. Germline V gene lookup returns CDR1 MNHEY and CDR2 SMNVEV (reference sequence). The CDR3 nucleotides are TGTGCCAGCAGTTCGACTGCTAGCGGGGGCTACGAGCAGTACTTC. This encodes CASSSTASGGYEQYF.

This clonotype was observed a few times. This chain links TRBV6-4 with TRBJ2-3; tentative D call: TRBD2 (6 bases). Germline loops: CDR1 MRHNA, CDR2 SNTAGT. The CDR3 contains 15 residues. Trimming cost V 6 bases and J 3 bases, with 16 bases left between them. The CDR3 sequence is CASSTGVSATDTQYF. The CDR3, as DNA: TGTGCCAGCAGCACGGGAGTTAGCGCAACAGATACGCAGTATTTT.

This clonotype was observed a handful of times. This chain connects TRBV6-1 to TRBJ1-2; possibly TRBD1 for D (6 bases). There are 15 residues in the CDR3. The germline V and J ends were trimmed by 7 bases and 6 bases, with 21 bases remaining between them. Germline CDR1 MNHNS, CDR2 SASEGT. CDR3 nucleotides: TGTGCCAGCATAGCGGGGGACACGCCGAGGAATGGCTACACCTTC. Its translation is CASIAGDTPRNGYTF.

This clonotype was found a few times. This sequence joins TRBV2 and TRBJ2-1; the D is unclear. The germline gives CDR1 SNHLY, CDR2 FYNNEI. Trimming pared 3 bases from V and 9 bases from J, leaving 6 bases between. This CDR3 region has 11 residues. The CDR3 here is CASSDLGEQFF. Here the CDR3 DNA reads TGTGCCAGCAGTGATCTGGGTGAGCAGTTCTTC.

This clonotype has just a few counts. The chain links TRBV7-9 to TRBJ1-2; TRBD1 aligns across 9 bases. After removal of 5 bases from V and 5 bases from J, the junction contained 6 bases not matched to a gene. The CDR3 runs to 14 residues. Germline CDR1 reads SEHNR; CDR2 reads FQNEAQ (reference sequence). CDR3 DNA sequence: TGTGCCAGCAGCCACCCGACAGGGGGATATGGCTACACCTTC. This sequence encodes CASSHPTGGYGYTF. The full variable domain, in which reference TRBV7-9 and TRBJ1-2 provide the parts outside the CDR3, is DTGVSQNPRHKITKRGQNVTFRCDPISEHNRLYWYRQTLGQGPEFLTYFQNEAQLEKSRLLSDRFSAERPKGSFSTLEIQRTEQGDSAMYLCASSHPTGGYGYTFGSGTRLTVV.

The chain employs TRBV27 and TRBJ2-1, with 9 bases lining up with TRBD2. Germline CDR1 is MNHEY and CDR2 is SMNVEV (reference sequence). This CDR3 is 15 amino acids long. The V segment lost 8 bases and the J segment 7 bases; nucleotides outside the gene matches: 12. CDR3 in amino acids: CASLGLAGLRNEQFF. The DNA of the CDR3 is TGTGCCAGCCTAGGGCTAGCGGGGCTCCGGAATGAGCAGTTCTTC.

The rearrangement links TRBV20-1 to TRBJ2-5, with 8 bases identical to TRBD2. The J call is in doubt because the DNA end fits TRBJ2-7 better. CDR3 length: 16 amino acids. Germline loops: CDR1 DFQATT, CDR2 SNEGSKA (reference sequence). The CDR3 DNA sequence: TGCAGTGCTAGAGATCCCGTTAGCGGGGAGGGATACGAGCAGTACTTC. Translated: CSARDPVSGEGYEQYF.

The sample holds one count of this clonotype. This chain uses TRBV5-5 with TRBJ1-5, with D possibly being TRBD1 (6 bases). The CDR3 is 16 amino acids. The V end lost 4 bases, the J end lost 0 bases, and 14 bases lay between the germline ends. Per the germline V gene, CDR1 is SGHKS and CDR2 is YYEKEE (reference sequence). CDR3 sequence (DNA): TGTGCCAGCAGCCCCACAGGGATGTATAGCAATCAGCCCCAGCATTTT. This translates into CASSPTGMYSNQPQHF.

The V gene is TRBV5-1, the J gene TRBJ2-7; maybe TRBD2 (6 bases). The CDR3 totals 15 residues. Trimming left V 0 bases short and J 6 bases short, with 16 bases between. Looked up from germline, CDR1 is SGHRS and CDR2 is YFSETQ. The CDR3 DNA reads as TGCGCCAGCAGCTTGGAGGGACTTAGTGACTGCGAGCAGTACTTC. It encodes CASSLEGLSDCEQYF.

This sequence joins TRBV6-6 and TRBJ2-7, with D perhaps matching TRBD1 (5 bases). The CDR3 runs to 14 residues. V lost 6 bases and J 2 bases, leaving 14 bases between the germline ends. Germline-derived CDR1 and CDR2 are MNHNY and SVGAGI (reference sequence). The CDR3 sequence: CASRLTAYTYEQYF. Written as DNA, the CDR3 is TGTGCCAGCAGACTGACAGCCTATACCTACGAGCAGTACTTC.

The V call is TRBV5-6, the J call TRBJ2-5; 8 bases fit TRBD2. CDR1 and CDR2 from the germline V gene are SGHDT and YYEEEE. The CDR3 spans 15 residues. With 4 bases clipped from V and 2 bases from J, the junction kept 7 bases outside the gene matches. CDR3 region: CASSRVLADQETQYF. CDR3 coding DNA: TGTGCCAGCAGCCGCGTACTAGCGGATCAAGAGACCCAGTACTTC.

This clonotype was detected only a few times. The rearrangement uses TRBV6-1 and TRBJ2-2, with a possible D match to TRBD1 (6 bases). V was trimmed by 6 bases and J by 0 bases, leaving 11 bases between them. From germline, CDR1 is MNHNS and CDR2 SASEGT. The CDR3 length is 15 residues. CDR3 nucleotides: TGTGCCAGCAGCACACAGGGCGCGAACACCGGGGAGCTGTTTTTT. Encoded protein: CASSTQGANTGELFF.